Below are 13 T cell receptor beta chains sequenced from a single sample in a study of technical replicates of blood from several donors. Assay used: immunoSEQ multiplex PCR; TCRdb lists only in-frame clones, some missing. The sample has about 80,000 clones; roughly 90% are singletons. Sample: T cells isolated from PBMCs. The receptor set was obtained from a human donor in good health.

The V call is TRBV4-3, the J call TRBJ2-3, with D possibly being TRBD1 (5 bases). Trimming left V 0 bases short and J 7 bases short, with 11 bases between. Per germline, CDR1 LGHNA and CDR2 YSLEER. The CDR3 totals 14 residues. The CDR3 spells CASSQDRRTNTQYF. CDR3 DNA: TGCGCCAGCAGCCAAGATCGCCGGACAAATACGCAGTATTTT.

This chain links TRBV19 with TRBJ2-2, with unresolved D. This CDR3 contains 16 residues. CDR1 and CDR2 (germline): LNHDA, SQIVND (reference sequence). V was cut by 6 bases and J by 6 bases, with 20 bases left in between. The CDR3 is CASRSNTETVSGELFF. Written as DNA, the CDR3 is TGTGCCAGTAGATCTAACACGGAGACCGTGTCCGGGGAGCTGTTTTTT.

The chain recombines TRBV7-2 with TRBJ2-7, with a weak D call TRBD2 (5 bases). Germline CDR1 reads SGHTA; CDR2 reads FQGNSA. V was shortened by 0 bases and J by 7 bases, with 13 bases between the two germline ends. The CDR3 runs 14 residues. The CDR3 coding sequence is TGTGCCAGCAGCTTAGCTCCGCCGTCGGGGGAGCAGTACTTC. Translation gives CASSLAPPSGEQYF.

The chain couples TRBV9 to TRBJ2-1; TRBD2 matches 11 bases. Germline CDR1 SGDLS, CDR2 YYNGEE. This CDR3 is built from 16 residues. J was trimmed by 4 bases and V by 0 bases; bases with no gene match: 3. CDR3 in DNA: TGTGCCAGCAGCGTAGAGAGGACTAGCGGGTACAATGAGCAGTTCTTC. Encoded protein: CASSVERTSGYNEQFF.

The rearrangement uses TRBV27 and TRBJ1-2; D uncertain. The CDR3 spans 13 residues. The V and J ends lost 3 bases and 5 bases respectively, with 10 bases between them. Germline lookup yields CDR1 MNHEY and CDR2 SMNVEV (reference sequence). CDR3 region: CASSLGRTYGYTF. DNA for the CDR3: TGTGCCAGCAGTTTGGGCAGAACTTATGGCTACACCTTC.

The chain carries TRBV30 and TRBJ2-7; 13 bases are shared with TRBD2. The V segment lost 0 bases and the J segment 7 bases; nucleotides outside the gene matches: 6. The CDR3 loop spans 15 amino acids. Germline V gene data show CDR1 as GTSNPN and CDR2 as SVGIG (reference sequence). CDR3 sequence reads: CAWSVLGLAGYEQYF. Here the CDR3 DNA reads TGTGCCTGGAGTGTACTGGGACTAGCGGGATATGAGCAGTACTTC.

The rearrangement uses TRBV29-1 and TRBJ1-5; D call uncertain. This CDR3 is 13 amino acids long. Deletions cut 4 bases from V and 3 bases from J, with 10 bases between. CDR1 is SQVTM, CDR2 ANQGSEA, per germline. The CDR3 region is CSVGEGLNQPQHF. The CDR3 coding sequence is TGCAGCGTTGGGGAAGGACTCAATCAGCCCCAGCATTTT.

V gene TRBV5-1 combines with J gene TRBJ2-2, with D uncertain. V lost 0 bases and J 5 bases, leaving 5 bases between the germline ends. Per the germline V gene, CDR1 is SGHRS and CDR2 is YFSETQ. The CDR3 spans 13 residues. CDR3 sequence reads: CASSLASTGELFF. CDR3 in DNA: TGCGCCAGCAGCTTGGCGAGTACCGGGGAGCTGTTTTTT.

This chain links TRBV27 with TRBJ2-1, with D possibly matching TRBD2 (5 bases). With 4 bases removed from V and 9 bases from J, the gap between germline ends came to 16 bases. The V gene's germline CDR1 is MNHEY and CDR2 SMNVEV (reference sequence). The CDR3 spans 14 residues. For the CDR3, the DNA is TGTGCCAGCAGTTCCGGACTCCGACGAGGTGAGCAGTTCTTC. The encoded protein is CASSSGLRRGEQFF.

This chain uses TRBV5-6 with TRBJ1-2; perhaps TRBD1 as D (5 bases). CDR3 length equals 15 residues. In germline, CDR1 is SGHDT, CDR2 YYEEEE. Between the trimmed V and J ends, which lost 7 bases and 6 bases, there was a span of 22 bases. The CDR3 DNA is TGTGCCAGCGCCTATATAGACAGTACCTCAAATGGCTACACCTTC. Translation: CASAYIDSTSNGYTF.

In this sample, this clone turned up once. The rearrangement joins TRBV7-2 to TRBJ1-4; D call uncertain. Trimming stripped 7 bases from V and 5 bases from J, with 17 bases between. Germline-derived CDR1 and CDR2 are SGHTA and FQGNSA. The CDR3 is made up of 15 amino acids. The CDR3: CASTLGGSLNEKLFF. In DNA, the CDR3 is TGTGCCAGCACCCTCGGAGGGTCGCTAAATGAAAAACTGTTTTTT.

This sequence joins TRBV10-3 and TRBJ2-7, with a weak D call TRBD1 (6 bases). V was cut by 10 bases and J by 3 bases, with 19 bases left in between. The CDR3 consists of 14 residues. Germline assignment: CDR1 ENHRY and CDR2 SYGVKD. CDR3 protein: CATGQSLGSYEQYF. In DNA form, the CDR3 reads TGTGCCACAGGACAGAGCTTAGGGAGCTACGAGCAGTACTTC.

V usage is TRBV6-5 and J usage is TRBJ2-3; TRBD1 agrees at 10 bases. V lost 5 bases to trimming and J lost 3 bases; unmatched junction nucleotides: 5. CDR1 and CDR2 (germline): MNHEY, SVGAGI. The CDR3 covers 15 residues. The CDR3 loop reads CASSPDRGRTDTQYF. The CDR3 bases are TGTGCCAGCAGTCCAGACAGGGGGCGAACAGATACGCAGTATTTT.